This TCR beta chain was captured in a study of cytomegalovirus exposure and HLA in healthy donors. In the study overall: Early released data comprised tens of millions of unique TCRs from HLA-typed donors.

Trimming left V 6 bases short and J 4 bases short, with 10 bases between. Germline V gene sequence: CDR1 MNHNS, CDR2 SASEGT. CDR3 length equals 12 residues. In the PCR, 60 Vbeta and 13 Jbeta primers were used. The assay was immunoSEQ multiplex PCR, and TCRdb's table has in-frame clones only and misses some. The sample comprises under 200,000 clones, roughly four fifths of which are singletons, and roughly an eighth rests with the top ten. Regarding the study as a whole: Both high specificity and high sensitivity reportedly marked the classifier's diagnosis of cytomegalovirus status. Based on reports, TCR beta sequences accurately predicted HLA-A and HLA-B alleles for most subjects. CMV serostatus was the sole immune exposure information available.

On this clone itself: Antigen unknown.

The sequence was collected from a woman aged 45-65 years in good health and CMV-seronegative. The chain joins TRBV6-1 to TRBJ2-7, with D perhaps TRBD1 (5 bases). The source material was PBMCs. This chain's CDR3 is CASSMTVYEQYF. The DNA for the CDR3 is TGTGCCAGCAGCATGACAGTTTACGAGCAGTACTTC.